The 5 T cell receptor beta chains presented below share a single source sample, sequenced in a study of beta chain features in type 1 diabetes. Expressed TCRB transcripts were sequenced because the isolated RNA had all been reverse transcribed beforehand. The data were produced by immunoSEQ multiplex PCR, yet TCRdb's version contains in-frame clones alone and is incomplete. The sample lists a few hundred thousand clones, about 14% occurring once. The sample consisted of naive CD4+ T cells from blood. Source of these receptors: a man aged 25-40 years in good health.

The V gene is TRBV7-9, the J gene TRBJ2-5, with 7 bases aligning to TRBD1. J was trimmed by 2 bases and V by 3 bases; bases with no gene match: 3. CDR1 is SEHNR, CDR2 FQNEAQ, per germline (reference sequence). CDR3 length: 14 residues. The CDR3 sequence: CASSFGTVQETQYF. In DNA form, the CDR3 reads TGTGCCAGCAGCTTCGGGACAGTTCAAGAGACCCAGTACTTC.

The chain employs TRBV29-1 and TRBJ2-1; 10 nucleotides agree with TRBD1. The CDR3 length is 12 residues. Germline-derived CDR1 and CDR2 are SQVTM and ANQGSEA. J lost 10 bases, V lost 6 bases, and 6 bases had no gene match. In nucleotides, the CDR3 is TGCAGCGTGGGGACAGGGGCAGGAGAGCAGTTCTTC. It yields the protein CSVGTGAGEQFF.

J is TRBJ1-1 and V is TRBV7-2; 11 bases are shared with TRBD1. V gave up 6 bases and J gave up 4 bases; unmatched junction bases: 7. CDR3 length: 15 residues. The germline V gene has CDR1 SGHTA and CDR2 FQGNSA. The CDR3 coding sequence is TGTGCCAGCAGTCGCGCCGGGACAGGGGGCACTGAAGCTTTCTTT. Its protein is CASSRAGTGGTEAFF.

The chain has TRBV18 and TRBJ2-4; D call uncertain. The CDR3 contains 17 residues. Trimming shortened V by 2 bases and J by 0 bases, and 14 bases separated the two germline ends. Germline assignment: CDR1 KGHSH and CDR2 LQKENI. CDR3 nucleotides: TGTGCCAGCTCACCATTAACTGGAAATCTAGCCAAAAACATTCAGTACTTC. This sequence encodes CASSPLTGNLAKNIQYF.

This clone was seen only a few times. The genes are TRBV29-1 and TRBJ2-2, with D tentatively TRBD1 (5 bases). This CDR3 has 14 residues. Germline V lookup: CDR1 SQVTM, CDR2 ANQGSEA. The V and J ends lost 5 bases and 4 bases respectively, with 14 bases between them. In DNA form, the CDR3 reads TGCAGCGTTACTTCGACAGTTGGCACCGGGGAGCTGTTTTTT. Translated, it gives CSVTSTVGTGELFF.